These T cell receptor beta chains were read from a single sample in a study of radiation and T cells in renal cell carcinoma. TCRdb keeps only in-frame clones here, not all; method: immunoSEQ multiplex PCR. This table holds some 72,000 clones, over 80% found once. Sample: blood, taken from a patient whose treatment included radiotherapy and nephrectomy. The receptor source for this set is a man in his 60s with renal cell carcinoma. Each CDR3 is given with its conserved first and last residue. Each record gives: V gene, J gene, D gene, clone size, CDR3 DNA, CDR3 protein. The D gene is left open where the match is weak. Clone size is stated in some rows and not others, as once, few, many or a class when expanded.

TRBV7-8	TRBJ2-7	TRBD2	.	TGTGCCAGCAGCTTTGGGACTAGCAACTCCAGGACCGAGCAGTACTTC	CASSFGTSNSRTEQYF
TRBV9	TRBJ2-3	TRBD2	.	TGTGCCAGCAGCGCTAGCGGGTCCCCAGATACGCAGTATTTT	CASSASGSPDTQYF
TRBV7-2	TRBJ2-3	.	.	TGTGCCAGCAGCTTACAGGGGAGCGATACGCAGTATTTT	CASSLQGSDTQYF
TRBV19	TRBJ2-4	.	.	TGTGCCAGTAGTATGAACTACAAAAACATTCAGTACTTC	CASSMNYKNIQYF
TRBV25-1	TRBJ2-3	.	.	TGTGCCAGCAGTGTACAGGGTGTAACAGATACGCAGTATTTT	CASSVQGVTDTQYF
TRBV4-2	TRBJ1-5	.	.	TGTGCCAGCAGCCAAGGACCCGGGGACGGAGAAGGGTATAGCAATCAGCCCCAGCATTTT	CASSQGPGDGEGYSNQPQHF
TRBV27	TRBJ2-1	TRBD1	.	TGTGCCAGCAGTCGAGGACAGGGGGCCTACAATGAGCAGTTCTTC	CASSRGQGAYNEQFF
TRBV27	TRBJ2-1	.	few	TGTGCCAGCAGTTTCCCAAACAATGAGCAGTTCTTC	CASSFPNNEQFF
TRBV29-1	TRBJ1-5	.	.	TGCAGCGTTGGAGGAGGGCCGGGACAGCCCCAGCATTTT	CSVGGGPGQPQHF
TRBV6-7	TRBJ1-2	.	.	TGTGCCAGCCCTTGGGGGTATGGCTACACCTTC	CASPWGYGYTF
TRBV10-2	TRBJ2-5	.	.	TGCGCCAGCGCGGAACTAACGGAGACCCAGTACTTC	CASAELTETQYF
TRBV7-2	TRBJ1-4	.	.	TGTGCCAGCAGCCCTTGGGAGGGGTACGAAAAACTGTTTTTT	CASSPWEGYEKLFF
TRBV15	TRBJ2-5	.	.	TGTGCCACCAGCAGAGATCCTAGCGAGACCCAGTACTTC	CATSRDPSETQYF
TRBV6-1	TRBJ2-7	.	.	TGTGCCAGCAGTGAAGCGGGAGTAGCTCGTAGCGAGCAGTACTTC	CASSEAGVARSEQYF
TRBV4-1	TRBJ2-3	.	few	TGCGCCAGCAGCCAAGAATTGATGCGCGGTACAGATACGCAGTATTTT	CASSQELMRGTDTQYF
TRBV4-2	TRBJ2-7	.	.	TGTGCCAGCAGCCGGCCCTTAGAGGGGCTGAACGAGCAGTACTTC	CASSRPLEGLNEQYF
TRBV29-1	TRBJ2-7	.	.	TGCAGCGTCGGGGAGGATTACGAGCAGTACTTC	CSVGEDYEQYF
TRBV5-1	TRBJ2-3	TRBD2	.	TGCGCCAGCAGCTTGAGATTAGCGGGAGAGGGAGATACGCAGTATTTT	CASSLRLAGEGDTQYF
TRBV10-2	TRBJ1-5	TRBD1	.	TGCGCCAGCAGTGGGGCAGGGGGGCAGCCCCAGCATTTT	CASSGAGGQPQHF
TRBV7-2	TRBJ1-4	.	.	TGTGCCAGCAGCCAGGGACGGGCAACTAATGAAAAACTGTTTTTT	CASSQGRATNEKLFF
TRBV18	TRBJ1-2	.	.	TGTGCCAGCTCCCCACAGGACTATGGCTACACCTTC	CASSPQDYGYTF
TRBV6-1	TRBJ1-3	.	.	TGTGCCAGCAGTGAAAGGTTGGGAAACACCATATATTTT	CASSERLGNTIYF
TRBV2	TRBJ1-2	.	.	TGTGCCAGCAGTGTTTCCCCAGGCGGAGGCGGCTACACCTTC	CASSVSPGGGGYTF
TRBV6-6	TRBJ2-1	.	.	TGTGCCAGCAGGGTGGGAATTTACAATGAGCAGTTCTTC	CASRVGIYNEQFF
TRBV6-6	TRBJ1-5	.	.	TGTGCCAGCAGTTATAGTCGGGGGACTCAGCCCCAGCATTTT	CASSYSRGTQPQHF
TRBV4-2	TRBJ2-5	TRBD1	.	TGTGCCAGCAGCCAAGAAGGGTCCGACAGGGGAGAGACCCAGTACTTC	CASSQEGSDRGETQYF